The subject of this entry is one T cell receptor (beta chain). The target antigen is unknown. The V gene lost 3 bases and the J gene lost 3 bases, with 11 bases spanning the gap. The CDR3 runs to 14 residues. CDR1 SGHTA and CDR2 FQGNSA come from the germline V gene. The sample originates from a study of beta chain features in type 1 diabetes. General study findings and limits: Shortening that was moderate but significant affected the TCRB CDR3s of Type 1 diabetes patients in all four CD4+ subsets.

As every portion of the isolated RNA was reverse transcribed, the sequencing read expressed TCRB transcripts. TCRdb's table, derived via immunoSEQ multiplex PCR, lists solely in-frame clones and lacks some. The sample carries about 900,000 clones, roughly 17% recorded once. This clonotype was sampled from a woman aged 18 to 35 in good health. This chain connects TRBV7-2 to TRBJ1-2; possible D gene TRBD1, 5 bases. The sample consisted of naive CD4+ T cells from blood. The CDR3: CASSLGPPDYGYTF. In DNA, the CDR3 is TGTGCCAGCAGCTTGGGACCCCCCGACTATGGCTACACCTTC. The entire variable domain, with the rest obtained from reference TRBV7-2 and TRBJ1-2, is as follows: GAGVSQSPSNKVTEKGKDVELRCDPISGHTALYWYRQSLGQGLEFLIYFQGNSAPDKSGLPSDRFSAERTGGSVSTLTIQRTQQEDSAVYLCASSLGPPDYGYTFGSGTRLTVV.